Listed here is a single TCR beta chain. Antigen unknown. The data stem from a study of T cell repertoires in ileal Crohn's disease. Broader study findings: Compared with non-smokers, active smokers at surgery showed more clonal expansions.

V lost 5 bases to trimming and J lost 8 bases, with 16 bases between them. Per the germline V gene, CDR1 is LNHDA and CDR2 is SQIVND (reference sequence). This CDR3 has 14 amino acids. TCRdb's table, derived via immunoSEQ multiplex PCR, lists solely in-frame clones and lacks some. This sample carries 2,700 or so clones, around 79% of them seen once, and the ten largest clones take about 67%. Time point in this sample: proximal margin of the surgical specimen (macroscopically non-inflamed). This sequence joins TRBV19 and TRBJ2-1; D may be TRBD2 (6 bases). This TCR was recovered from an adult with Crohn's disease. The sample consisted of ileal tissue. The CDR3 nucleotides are TGTGCCAGTAGTTCGGGACTTTCCTCTCATGAGCAGTTCTTC. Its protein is CASSSGLSSHEQFF. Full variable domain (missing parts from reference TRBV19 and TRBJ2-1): DGGITQSPKYLFRKEGQNVTLSCEQNLNHDAMYWYRQDPGQGLRLIYYSQIVNDFQKGDIAEGYSVSREKKESFPLTVTSAQKNPTAFYLCASSSGLSSHEQFFGPGTRLTVL.